The clone carrying this T cell receptor beta chain was seen many times. The antigen is unknown. The CDR3 covers 14 residues. V shed 0 bases and J shed 6 bases, with 11 bases lying between them. Germline CDR1 and CDR2: MNHEY and SVGAGI. Preparation of the TCRbeta library involved a method that used unique molecular identifiers. A single record per CDR3 protein comes from TCRdb applying MiXCR to the PCR reads. Of about 170,000 distinct CDR3 sequences listed, 11% are singletons. The sample belongs to a study of T-cell reconstitution after alpha-beta-depleted transplantation in children. Study-wide points: T cells produced anew were the main source of T-cell counts and diversity one year after transplant. Day-60 TCRbeta diversity that was high in some patients was derived from surviving recipient T cells and thymic progenitors. At around two months after transplant, the alpha-beta T cells were reportedly derived from several hundred expanded clones that came from non-depleted graft cells.

The TCR comes from a boy younger than 10 with acute myeloid leukemia, due to receive a stem cell transplant. V usage is TRBV6-5 and J usage is TRBJ1-1; a possible D gene is TRBD1 (5 bases). Sequenced here: PBMCs, sampled before TCRalphabeta/CD19-depleted stem cell transplant. CDR3 sequence reads: CASSYSQARAEAFF. CDR3 nucleotides: TGTGCCAGCAGTTACTCACAGGCCCGCGCTGAAGCTTTCTTT.